One and the same sample provided the 15 T cell receptor beta chains below, sequenced in a study of monozygotic twins with inflammatory bowel disease. TCRdb reanalyzed the 5' RACE reads, giving one entry per CDR3 protein sequence and no DNA. In all, the sample yields hundreds of thousands of distinct CDR3 sequences. Specimen: blood. The source is a human donor with ulcerative colitis or Crohn's disease, or a healthy co-twin of an affected twin (not recorded which).

V and J are TRBV16 and TRBJ1-2; TCRdb names TRBD1, which stays unverified in the absence of DNA. CDR3 length: 15 residues. CDR1 is KGHSY and CDR2 is FQNENV in the germline V gene. Here the CDR3 reads CASSLGQSLNYGYTF.

The rearrangement links TRBV7-2 to TRBJ1-1; TCRdb's D gene call, TRBD1, goes unchecked for lack of DNA. Germline values: CDR1 SGHTA, CDR2 FQGNSA. This CDR3 has 14 residues. CDR3: CASTPDRGRAEAFF.

The chain joins TRBV27 to TRBJ2-3. The CDR3 is 14 amino acids. Germline CDR1 is MNHEY and CDR2 is SMNVEV (reference sequence). This CDR3 reads CASSWTRSTDTQYF.

This sequence joins TRBV2 and TRBJ2-1; TCRdb lists TRBD2, though no DNA is available to test this call. The CDR3 runs 13 residues. Per germline, CDR1 SNHLY and CDR2 FYNNEI. CDR3 sequence reads: CASRGEAGNEQFF.

V gene TRBV5-5 combines with J gene TRBJ1-2. This CDR3 contains 12 residues. Per the germline V gene, CDR1 is SGHKS and CDR2 is YYEKEE (reference sequence). This CDR3 reads CASDFSGYGYTF.

This chain links TRBV28 with TRBJ2-7; the TCRdb D gene call, TRBD2, has no DNA to confirm it. CDR3 length: 15 residues. Germline CDR1 reads MDHEN; CDR2 reads SYDVKM. The CDR3 region is CASRGTSGRVNEQYF.

The chain uses TRBV9 and TRBJ2-1. The germline gives CDR1 SGDLS, CDR2 YYNGEE. The CDR3 has 15 amino acids. The CDR3 reads CASSEVGLSYNEQFF.

This sequence joins TRBV6-1 and TRBJ1-1; TCRdb reports TRBD1, a call that lacks DNA to check it against. The CDR3 has 15 residues. Germline values: CDR1 MNHNS, CDR2 SASEGT. The CDR3 region is CASSRRQGSITEAFF.

The chain links TRBV18 to TRBJ1-4; TCRdb outputs TRBD1, but without DNA this stays unchecked. The CDR3 totals 15 residues. Per the germline V gene, CDR1 is KGHSH and CDR2 is LQKENI. The CDR3 protein is CASSPRTGESEKLFF.

The V and J genes are TRBV3-1 and TRBJ2-2; TCRdb reports TRBD1, a call that lacks DNA to check it against. Germline CDR1 is LGHDT and CDR2 is YNNKEL (reference sequence). This CDR3 has 15 residues. CDR3 sequence reads: CASSQAEGEPGELFF.

The chain uses TRBV6-2 or TRBV6-3 and TRBJ1-5; TCRdb proposes TRBD1, but this gene call is untestable without DNA. The germline gives CDR1 MNHEY, CDR2 SVGEGT. The CDR3 has 15 amino acids. This CDR3 reads CASRRDGQGRQPQHF.

The J gene is TRBJ2-7, the V gene TRBV3-1. This CDR3 comprises 13 residues. The V gene's germline CDR1 is LGHDT and CDR2 YNNKEL (reference sequence). CDR3 amino acids: CASSQDEIYEQYF.

This sequence joins TRBV7-2 and TRBJ1-1; the TCRdb D gene call, TRBD1, has no DNA to confirm it. CDR1 is SGHTA, CDR2 FQGNSA, per germline. The CDR3 contains 13 residues. This CDR3 reads CASSSMTGLEAFF.

The chain joins TRBV5-1 to TRBJ1-1; checking the TCRdb D call of TRBD1 is not possible without DNA. Germline CDR1 is SGHRS and CDR2 is YFSETQ. The CDR3 runs to 16 residues. CDR3 in amino acids: CASSFSGGGMNTEAFF.

The CDR3 reads CASSMGPYGYTF. J is TRBJ1-2 and V is TRBV19; lacking DNA, the TRBD1 call made by TCRdb goes unchecked. Germline V gene data show CDR1 as LNHDA and CDR2 as SQIVND (reference sequence). The CDR3 spans 12 residues.